Listed below are T cell receptor beta chains from one sample, sequenced in a study of blood T cell repertoires in COVID-19. Clones were read by immunoSEQ multiplex PCR, and TCRdb kept only the in-frame ones, dropping some. The sample carries about 270,000 clones, roughly 86% recorded once. Sequencing used peripheral blood. Receptors were obtained from a man aged 40-55 years with active or convalescent COVID-19. CDR3s include the opening cysteine and the closing phenylalanine or tryptophan. Each record gives: J gene, D gene, clone size, V gene, CDR3 DNA, CDR3 protein. A D gene is named only where the DNA matches it firmly. Expanded clones get a size class; other rows say once, few or many, or leave the size out.

TRBJ1-2,TRBD1,NA,TRBV6-5,TGTGCCAGCAGTTACTCGACAGGGTATTTCTATGGCTACACCTTC,CASSYSTGYFYGYTF
TRBJ2-1,TRBD2,NA,TRBV5-1,TGCGCCAGCAGCCCGGCATCTACTAGCGGGGGGGCCAATGAGCAGTTCTTC,CASSPASTSGGANEQFF
TRBJ2-2,TRBD2,NA,TRBV6-6,TGTGCCAGCAGGGAGACTAGCGGTAACACCGGGGAGCTGTTTTTT,CASRETSGNTGELFF
TRBJ2-5,NA,NA,TRBV7-6,TGTGCCAGCAGCCGAGCGGTGGCGGAGCCCCAAGAGACCCAGTACTTC,CASSRAVAEPQETQYF
TRBJ1-2,TRBD1,NA,TRBV28,TGTGCCACCGGGACAGGGGGCGCGATAAACTATGGCTACACCTTC,CATGTGGAINYGYTF
TRBJ1-4,NA,NA,TRBV2,TGTGCCAGCAGTGACGCAGGGGTTGAAAAACTGTTTTTT,CASSDAGVEKLFF
TRBJ2-1,TRBD2,NA,TRBV3-1/TRBV3-2,TGTGCCAGCAGCCCTCGCGAACTAGCGGGAGGGGGAGAGCAGTTCTTC,CASSPRELAGGGEQFF
TRBJ2-1,NA,NA,TRBV10-3,TGTGCCATCAGGGGAACTAGCACCAATGAGCAGTTCTTC,CAIRGTSTNEQFF
TRBJ1-1,NA,NA,TRBV12-3/TRBV12-4,TGTGCCAGCCTTCTCGGGGGACACACTGAAGCTTTCTTT,CASLLGGHTEAFF
TRBJ1-2,NA,NA,TRBV6-5,TGTGCCAGCAGCCCAGACGAGGACTATGGCTACACCTTC,CASSPDEDYGYTF
TRBJ1-1,TRBD1,once,TRBV5-1,TGCGCCAGCAGCCCAGAGACAGGGCTTGAAGCTTTCTTT,CASSPETGLEAFF
TRBJ1-2,NA,NA,TRBV9,TGTGCCAGCAGCGTAGCCACGAGAACCTATGGCTACACCTTC,CASSVATRTYGYTF
TRBJ2-1,TRBD2,NA,TRBV27,TGTGCCAGCAGTTTACGCCATAGAGCGGGGGGATACAATGAGCAGTTCTTC,CASSLRHRAGGYNEQFF
TRBJ2-2,TRBD2,NA,TRBV10-2,TGCGCCAGCAGTGAGGTAGCGGGACGAATCGGGGAGCTGTTTTTT,CASSEVAGRIGELFF
TRBJ1-4,NA,NA,TRBV28,TGTGCCAGCAGTTTAACGACAAATCGTGTGGAAAAACTGTTTTTT,CASSLTTNRVEKLFF
TRBJ2-4,TRBD1,NA,TRBV12-5,TGTGCTAGTGGTTCCGGGGACAGGGAGACCAAAAACATTCAGTACTTC,CASGSGDRETKNIQYF
TRBJ1-3,NA,few,TRBV29-1,TGCAGCGTAGCGGCGCTACCTAGCTCTGGAAACACCATATATTTT,CSVAALPSSGNTIYF
TRBJ1-3,NA,NA,TRBV5-4,TGTGCCAGCAGCCGTTTCCAGGGTAGAGGAGGAAACACCATATATTTT,CASSRFQGRGGNTIYF
TRBJ1-1,NA,NA,TRBV6-5,TGTGCCAGCCTTCTAACCGGGAATGAGGGTGAAGCTTTCTTT,CASLLTGNEGEAFF
TRBJ1-1,NA,NA,TRBV7-3,TGTGCCAGCAGCTTAAGGACTGGGGATGAAGCTTTCTTT,CASSLRTGDEAFF
TRBJ1-5,NA,NA,TRBV28,TGTGCCAGCAGTTTATTCTGGGCCCGCAATCAGCCCCAGCATTTT,CASSLFWARNQPQHF
TRBJ2-2,NA,NA,TRBV27,TGTGCCAGCAGCGGGAAATCAACCGGGGAGCTGTTTTTT,CASSGKSTGELFF